This TCR beta chain was sequenced during a study of blood T cell repertoires in COVID-19. Looking at the study overall: Donors in the United States, Italy and Spain gave samples during acute or convalescent COVID-19. PBMCs, B-cell-depleted T cells, or T cells were the source of the cDNA or gDNA that made up the material.

In germline, CDR1 is KGHSH, CDR2 LQKENI. V was cut by 3 bases and J by 0 bases, with 12 bases left in between. The CDR3 extends over 16 amino acids. Methods used by the authors: Reference gene primer amplification yielded estimated nucleated cell counts. TCRdb's copy holds only in-frame clones and misses some; the assay was immunoSEQ multiplex PCR. V and J calls and clone size are as listed in that table; D and trimming were resolved from the DNA. The table lists fewer than 250,000 clones, 70% to 90% of them singletons. The receptor was derived from a man in his 60s with acute or convalescent COVID-19. This rearrangement joins TRBV18 to TRBJ2-1; the D is unclear. Input material: peripheral blood. The CDR3 sequence: CASSPPRTVSYNEQFF. The CDR3, as DNA: TGTGCCAGCTCACCCCCTCGTACAGTCTCCTACAATGAGCAGTTCTTC.